These 13 T cell receptor beta chains came from one sample sequenced in a study of metastatic and nonmetastatic thyroid tumors. TCRdb recomputed clones from the PCR reads via MiXCR. Found here are some 38,000 clones, less than 50% of them singletons; the top ten hold around 22%. Thyroid surgery had not been preceded by any treatment in any patient. Sample: tumor tissue. These receptors came from a male donor with papillary thyroid cancer or a benign thyroid nodule (not recorded which). Some clones in this sample may be carry-over from other donors' samples.

This chain uses TRBV20-1 with TRBJ1-5; no clear D gene. Per germline, CDR1 DFQATT and CDR2 SNEGSKA (reference sequence). The CDR3 covers 15 residues. The V and J ends lost 6 bases and 2 bases respectively, with 17 bases between them. The CDR3 here is CSAESSERGNQPQHF. DNA for the CDR3: TGCAGTGCAGAGAGTTCCGAAAGGGGCAATCAGCCCCAGCATTTT.

The genes are TRBV12-3 or TRBV12-4 and TRBJ1-3; D gene uncertain. This CDR3 comprises 13 residues. V was cut by 8 bases and J by 3 bases, with 11 bases left in between. For the CDR3, the DNA is TGTGCCAGCGCCCAAGGGTATGGAAACACCATATATTTT. Amino acids: CASAQGYGNTIYF.

This clone is deemed large (0.1 to 1%). DNA of the CDR3: TGCAGTGCTACTTGGGTAAACACAGATACGCAGTATTTT. Its translation: CSATWVNTDTQYF. The V and J genes are TRBV20-1 and TRBJ2-3; D is undetermined. The CDR3 contains 13 residues. The germline gives CDR1 DFQATT, CDR2 SNEGSKA (reference sequence). Trimming pared 4 bases from V and 2 bases from J, leaving 10 bases between.

This clone was counted a few times. The rearrangement links TRBV19 to TRBJ1-6, with D perhaps TRBD1 (5 bases). V dropped 6 bases and J dropped 5 bases, with 11 bases sitting between them. The CDR3 runs 14 residues. CDR1 is LNHDA, CDR2 SQIVND, per germline (reference sequence). CDR3 region: CASSLRDNNSPLHF. The CDR3 nucleotides are TGTGCCAGTAGCCTCAGGGATAATAATTCACCCCTCCACTTT.

The chain combines TRBV2 with TRBJ1-1; D unresolved. V lost 1 base and J 6 bases, leaving 9 bases between the germline ends. This CDR3 contains 13 residues. Germline CDR1 is SNHLY and CDR2 is FYNNEI. CDR3 region: CASSEVRVAEAFF. DNA of the CDR3: TGTGCCAGCAGTGAAGTAAGGGTCGCTGAAGCTTTCTTT.

This clone showed up just a few times. The sample holds other DNA sequences that translate to the same CDR3. The gene calls are TRBV6-1 and TRBJ1-5; D is uncertain. V was cut by 6 bases and J by 0 bases, with 6 bases left in between. The CDR3 is 13 residues long. The germline gives CDR1 MNHNS, CDR2 SASEGT. CDR3 sequence reads: CASRQYSNQPQHF. In nucleotides, the CDR3 is TGTGCCAGCAGACAATATAGCAATCAGCCCCAGCATTTT.

This clone was counted only a few times. The V and J genes are TRBV2 and TRBJ2-2; TRBD2 is a possible D gene (6 bases). The length of the CDR3 is 15 residues. Deletions cut 6 bases from V and 7 bases from J, with 18 bases between. Germline V gene lookup returns CDR1 SNHLY and CDR2 FYNNEI. The CDR3 sequence: CASRTRRDRGGELFF. As DNA, the CDR3 is TGTGCCAGCAGGACGCGGCGGGATAGAGGCGGGGAGCTGTTTTTT. The entire variable domain, with the rest obtained from reference TRBV2 and TRBJ2-2, is as follows: EPEVTQTPSHQVTQMGQEVILRCVPISNHLYFYWYRQILGQKVEFLVSFYNNEISEKSEIFDDQFSVERPDGSNFTLKIRSTKLEDSAMYFCASRTRRDRGGELFFGEGSRLTVL.

This chain links TRBV11-2 with TRBJ2-3, with TRBD2 matching 9 bases. The germline gives CDR1 SGHAT, CDR2 FQNNGV. This CDR3 region has 19 residues. J was trimmed by 2 bases and V by 3 bases; bases with no gene match: 15. CDR3 residues: CASSFDLAGWLGNTDTQYF. The CDR3 nucleotides are TGTGCCAGCAGCTTCGATCTAGCGGGATGGCTCGGGAACACAGATACGCAGTATTTT.

This clone was detected a few times. The V call is TRBV10-3, the J call TRBJ2-1; 7 nucleotides line up with TRBD2. The CDR3 has 13 amino acids. The V segment lost 11 bases and the J segment 0 bases; nucleotides outside the gene matches: 4. Germline CDR1 is ENHRY and CDR2 is SYGVKD. Here the CDR3 DNA reads TGTGCCGCCTGGGGGGGCTCCTACAATGAGCAGTTCTTC. Its translation: CAAWGGSYNEQFF.

A note on this clone: A read error may produce the germline difference seen at one junction end. The V call is TRBV7-7, the J call TRBJ2-7; D remains unclear. Germline V gene data show CDR1 as SSHAT and CDR2 as FNYEAQ (reference sequence). The CDR3 has 13 residues. This chain's CDR3 is CASSSGPSYEQYF. For the CDR3, the DNA is TGTGCTAGCAGCTCCGGACCATCCTACGAGCAGTACTTC.

By its share, this clone is medium-sized. The chain recombines TRBV6-2 or TRBV6-3 with TRBJ2-3; D is uncertain. The germline V and J ends were trimmed by 7 bases and 2 bases, with 10 bases remaining between them. From germline, CDR1 is MNHEY and CDR2 SVGEGT. This CDR3 is 13 amino acids long. The CDR3 DNA follows: TGTGCCAGCACTTCTGGCGACACAGATACGCAGTATTTT. This translates into CASTSGDTDTQYF.

This clone was seen a few times. The chain is built from TRBV2 and TRBJ1-2; possible D gene TRBD1, 6 bases. Between the trimmed V and J ends, which lost 6 bases and 6 bases, there was a span of 17 bases. CDR3 length: 14 residues. Germline V gives CDR1 SNHLY, CDR2 FYNNEI. CDR3 bases: TGTGCCAGCAGCGCGTGGACGGGGGGCGATGGCTACACCTTC. Its translation: CASSAWTGGDGYTF.

V usage is TRBV3-1 and J usage is TRBJ2-1, with 13 nucleotides matching TRBD2. After removal of 1 base from V and 1 base from J, the junction contained 7 bases not matched to a gene. The CDR3 is made up of 19 amino acids. The germline gives CDR1 LGHDT, CDR2 YNNKEL (reference sequence). The CDR3 here is CASSQGGLAGATSYNEQFF. The CDR3 bases are TGTGCCAGCAGCCAAGGTGGACTAGCGGGGGCGACTTCCTACAATGAGCAGTTCTTC.